This T cell receptor beta chain was found in a study of T cell responses to AZD1222 COVID-19 vaccine. V was trimmed by 5 bases and J by 4 bases, leaving 14 bases between them. Per the germline V gene, CDR1 is SQVTM and CDR2 is ANQGSEA. This CDR3 is built from 13 residues. Profiling relied on immunoSEQ multiplex PCR, and the TCRdb table lists in-frame clones only, not all of them. Counted here are roughly 130,000 clones, around 90% occurring once; the ten biggest clones make up 1.5%. Sequencing was performed on peripheral blood, taken on day 0 of AZD1222 vaccination. This sequence joins TRBV29-1 and TRBJ2-5; D uncertain. The sequence derives from an adult in good health. CDR3 amino acids: CSVLGRSIETQYF. DNA of the CDR3: TGCAGCGTTTTGGGCAGGTCTATAGAGACCCAGTACTTC.